The TCR beta chain described here comes from a study of blood T cell repertoires in COVID-19 (dated by TCRdb to about 2020). The study in broad terms: Collaborator samples came from the United States, Italy and Spain and covered acute and convalescent phases of COVID-19. The prospective study material was composed of cDNA or gDNA derived from T cells, B-cell-depleted T cells, or PBMCs. Deeply sampled blood TCRbeta repertoires from subjects exposed to, actively infected with, or recovered from COVID-19 were included in the dataset. The repertoires were released in a freely available public database meant as a resource for research on the immune response to SARS-CoV-2. The samples were drawn from two sources: the first 160 participants of the ongoing ImmuneRACE study, and 1,254 subjects contributed by 6 global collaborators. The sample metadata nearly always contained a de-identified subject ID, COVID-19 status, age in years and sex. HLA class I and class II types, where available, came from metadata supplied by the sample provider rather than from assay-based typing.

This clone appeared once. Its antigen has not been determined. No base-level quality is on record; no much larger clone is a single base apart. Results and caveats for the whole study, not just this receptor: The amount of clinical and demographic metadata varied by source and participant and was provided uncurated.

The immunoSEQ Assay, a bias-controlled multiplex PCR, was used to amplify TCRbeta CDR3 regions from genomic DNA. Per the original workflow: Nucleated cell counts per sample were estimated from amplification of reference gene primers within the assay. Sequence reads were collapsed and filtered to measure the absolute abundance of every unique TCRbeta CDR3 rearrangement. For each sample, productive Simpson clonality was calculated as the square root of Simpson's diversity index across productive rearrangements. TCRdb re-hosts the immuneACCESS table, in-frame sequences only. Its copies lack some clones; in the studies checked, an unresolved V gene accounts for under half of them, and the cause for the rest is not known. V and J calls and clone size are copied from that table; D and trimming were computed from the DNA. For this sample the table gives about 68,000 clones, of which 84% were detected only once. The top ten constitute roughly 9.2% of the sample.

Collaborating institutions collected whole blood in K2EDTA tubes following their own protocols. For TCRbeta analysis, collaborators shipped samples as frozen whole blood, isolated PBMCs, or DNA extracted from either of those sample types. The cysteine opens and the phenylalanine closes a CDR3 of 13 amino acids. The kept DNA is CDR3 alone, 39 bases in frame from the first base. In the germline V gene (reference sequence), CDR1 corresponds to SGHNT and CDR2 to YYREEE. V is reduced by 0 bases and J by 5 bases, leaving a spacing of 8 bases between them. The rearranged segments are TRBV5-4 and TRBJ2-5; D gene: possibly TRBD1, on 5 matching bases. The receptor was derived from a man in his fifties with active COVID-19. The sequencing sample was made of peripheral blood. The CDR3 corresponds to CASSLVGVETQYF. In nucleotides, the sequence is TGTGCCAGCAGCTTGGTAGGGGTGGAGACCCAGTACTTC.